This TCR beta chain stems from a study of T cell responses to AZD1222 COVID-19 vaccine. This table comes from immunoSEQ multiplex PCR, and its TCRdb copy is limited to in-frame clones, with some not included. The profile shows 150,000 to 200,000 clones, around 92% of them singletons. Study-wide findings and caveats: The donor cohort was predominantly white British with a female majority, and clonal diversity may have been underestimated.

Between the trimmed V and J ends, which lost 4 bases and 0 bases, there was a span of 12 bases. Germline loops: CDR1 MGHRA, CDR2 YSYEKL. This CDR3 region has 15 residues. Concerning this clone itself: The antigen remains undetermined.

The clonotype originates from an adult who received the AZD1222 COVID-19 vaccine. Sequences were derived from peripheral blood, sampled 28 days after the second AZD1222 dose. J is TRBJ1-1 and V is TRBV4-1; possibly TRBD1 for D (5 bases). CDR3 DNA: TGCGCCAGCAGCCTGGGACGTGCGATGAACACTGAAGCTTTCTTT. Protein sequence: CASSLGRAMNTEAFF.